These 30 T cell receptor beta chains came from one sample sequenced in a study of T-cell memory formation after mild COVID-19. TCRdb reanalysed the 5' RACE reads using MiXCR and keeps one entry per CDR3 protein. The sample has 300,000 to 400,000 distinct CDR3 sequences; roughly 13% are singletons. The sequenced material came from PBMCs or a T cell subset sorted from them (not recorded which). These receptors were collected from a man between 18 and 29 years old who had mild COVID-19 (a few samples of this study predate the infection). Cell type and time point are not known.

The sample holds a few counts of this clonotype. The chain couples TRBV9 to TRBJ2-7; possible D gene TRBD1, 6 bases. There are 14 residues in the CDR3. The V end lost 2 bases, the J end lost 2 bases, and 11 bases lay between the germline ends. Germline CDR1 reads SGDLS; CDR2 reads YYNGEE. The CDR3 spells CASSVSGQPYEQYF. The CDR3 DNA reads as TGTGCCAGCAGCGTGAGCGGACAGCCCTACGAGCAGTACTTC.

This clonotype occurred a few times. This CDR3 is CASSETGRGKGTQYF. The CDR3 DNA reads TGTGCCAGCAGCGAAACAGGGAGGGGGAAAGGGACCCAGTACTTC. The V gene is TRBV21-1, the J gene TRBJ2-5; the D segment call TRBD2 is taken from the table without a DNA check. TRBV21-1 is deemed a pseudogene. The CDR3 is 15 residues long.

The chain uses TRBV7-2 and TRBJ2-3; D perhaps matches TRBD2 (6 bases). CDR1 is SGHTA, CDR2 FQGNSA, per germline. The CDR3 has 15 amino acids. Trimming left V 3 bases short and J 0 bases short, with 10 bases between. CDR3 sequence: CASSFGGESTDTQYF. The DNA of the CDR3 is TGTGCCAGCAGCTTCGGCGGGGAGAGCACAGATACGCAGTATTTT.

This clonotype was observed a few times. The J gene is TRBJ2-1, the V gene TRBV4-1; 7 nucleotides align to TRBD2. CDR3 length: 15 residues. The J segment lost 9 bases and the V segment lost 0 bases, leaving 8 bases of the junction unmatched. Germline V gene lookup returns CDR1 MGHRA and CDR2 YSYEKL. In DNA form, the CDR3 reads TGCGCCAGCAGCCAAGAGGCAACCCCGGGGGGTGAGCAGTTCTTC. Protein: CASSQEATPGGEQFF.

As to this clonotype: The junction does not match germline at one end; this may be a read error. The chain employs TRBV7-6 and TRBJ2-2; perhaps TRBD2 as D (5 bases). The CDR3 sequence is 14 residues long. Germline V CDR1 and CDR2: SGHVS, FNYEAQ. CDR3 sequence reads: CASSLDPNTGEPFF. CDR3 coding DNA: TGTGCCAGCAGCTTAGATCCGAACACCGGGGAGCCGTTTTTT.

The chain combines TRBV6-6 with TRBJ2-2; weak D call: TRBD1 (6 bases). Germline V gene sequence: CDR1 MNHNY, CDR2 SVGAGI (reference sequence). The V gene lost 4 bases and the J gene lost 1 base, with 13 bases spanning the gap. The CDR3 loop spans 16 amino acids. The CDR3 nucleotides read TGTGCCAGCAGTTCCCTGGACAGTGGGAACACCGGGGAGCTGTTTTTT. This gives the protein CASSSLDSGNTGELFF.

This clonotype was detected a few times. The V call is TRBV2, the J call TRBJ2-1; TRBD2 matches 12 bases. There are 15 residues in the CDR3. The germline V gene encodes CDR1 SNHLY and CDR2 FYNNEI. Trimming at V came to 4 bases and at J to 2 bases, leaving 0 bases not matched to a gene. The CDR3 sequence is CASSGLAGAYNEQFF. The CDR3 DNA is TGTGCCAGCAGTGGACTAGCGGGGGCCTACAATGAGCAGTTCTTC.

This clonotype was found a few times. The J gene is TRBJ2-3, the V gene TRBV7-9; 9 bases align to TRBD2. Trimming removed 5 bases from V and 4 bases from J; junction bases left unmatched: 7. This CDR3 contains 15 residues. Germline-derived CDR1 and CDR2 are SEHNR and FQNEAQ (reference sequence). CDR3 bases: TGTGCCAGCAGCAAATATAGCGGGGGAGCAGATACGCAGTATTTT. Protein product: CASSKYSGGADTQYF.

This clonotype was recorded a few times. The genes are TRBV7-2 and TRBJ1-3; D remains unclear. Germline CDR1 reads SGHTA; CDR2 reads FQGNSA. This CDR3 spans 14 amino acids. V gave up 4 bases and J gave up 0 bases, with 7 bases separating them. The CDR3 here is CASSSHRSGNTIYF. As DNA, the CDR3 is TGTGCCAGCAGCTCCCACCGCTCTGGAAACACCATATATTTT.

In this sample, this clonotype turned up many times. V usage is TRBV5-1 and J usage is TRBJ2-1; possibly TRBD1 for D (6 bases). Trimming cost V 4 bases and J 6 bases, with 14 bases left between them. CDR3 length: 14 residues. The germline V gene has CDR1 SGHRS and CDR2 YFSETQ. CDR3 in DNA: TGCGCCAGCAGCCCGGGAACAGGGTTCAATGAGCAGTTCTTC. Residues: CASSPGTGFNEQFF.

V and J are TRBV6-2 or TRBV6-3 and TRBJ2-5; 9 nucleotides line up with TRBD1. The CDR3 length is 14 residues. CDR1 is MNHEY and CDR2 is SVGEGT in the germline V gene. The trim removed 8 bases at V and 5 bases at J, leaving 9 bases unmatched. The CDR3 sequence: CASVGQGIRETQYF. The CDR3 coding sequence is TGTGCCAGCGTTGGACAGGGGATACGGGAGACCCAGTACTTC.

The V gene is TRBV19, the J gene TRBJ2-5; 7 bases map to TRBD1. J gave up 2 bases and V 11 bases, and 8 bases lay outside the gene matches. The V gene's germline CDR1 is LNHDA and CDR2 SQIVND (reference sequence). CDR3 length: 13 amino acids. The CDR3 here is CAGPPGQQETQYF. For the CDR3, the DNA is TGTGCCGGCCCGCCGGGACAGCAAGAGACCCAGTACTTC. Drawing the rest from reference TRBV19 and TRBJ2-5, the complete variable domain is DGGITQSPKYLFRKEGQNVTLSCEQNLNHDAMYWYRQDPGQGLRLIYYSQIVNDFQKGDIAEGYSVSREKKESFPLTVTSAQKNPTAFYLCAGPPGQQETQYFGPGTRLLVL.

The CDR3 here is CASSPQTGDKGYTF. The CDR3 DNA reads as TGTGCCAGCAGCCCCCAGACAGGGGACAAAGGCTACACCTTC. The chain combines TRBV9 with TRBJ1-2; TRBD1 matches 8 bases. Looked up from germline, CDR1 is SGDLS and CDR2 is YYNGEE. With 4 bases clipped from V and 8 bases from J, the junction kept 10 bases outside the gene matches. The CDR3 totals 14 residues. Supplemented by reference TRBV9 and TRBJ1-2, the full variable domain reads DSGVTQTPKHLITATGQRVTLRCSPRSGDLSVYWYQQSLDQGLQFLIQYYNGEERAKGNILERFSAQQFPDLHSELNLSSLELGDSALYFCASSPQTGDKGYTFGSGTRLTVV.

The chain joins TRBV4-1 to TRBJ2-7; D is unclear. The CDR3 covers 13 residues. Trimming cost V 1 base and J 2 bases, with 6 bases left between them. Germline loops: CDR1 MGHRA, CDR2 YSYEKL. CDR3 protein: CASSQVPAYEQYF. The CDR3 nucleotides are TGCGCCAGCAGCCAAGTCCCGGCCTACGAGCAGTACTTC.

This clonotype has more than one count but fewer than ten. The chain joins TRBV5-6 to TRBJ1-4; 7 nucleotides match TRBD1. Germline V lookup: CDR1 SGHDT, CDR2 YYEEEE. The CDR3 length is 14 residues. With V trimmed by 4 bases and J by 8 bases, 8 bases remained unmatched. The CDR3: CASSPTGFAEKLFF. The CDR3, as DNA: TGTGCCAGCAGCCCGACAGGGTTTGCAGAAAAACTGTTTTTT.

This clonotype was counted ten times or more. This chain uses TRBV4-1 with TRBJ1-2, with 7 bases fitting TRBD1. J lost 3 bases, V lost 4 bases, and 5 bases had no gene match. This CDR3 contains 14 residues. The germline V gene has CDR1 MGHRA and CDR2 YSYEKL. CDR3 coding DNA: TGCGCCAGCAGCCTAAGAGACAGGGACTATGGCTACACCTTC. It yields the protein CASSLRDRDYGYTF.

This clonotype was recorded only once. CDR3 in amino acids: CANETGTGDSGELFF. CDR3 bases: TGTGCCAACGAGACCGGGACAGGCGATTCCGGGGAGCTGTTTTTT. The V and J genes are TRBV21-1 and TRBJ2-2; the tabulated D call, TRBD1, remains unverified against the DNA. TRBV21-1 is deemed a pseudogene. This CDR3 has 15 residues.

There are many counts of this clonotype. The junction departs from the called germline gene at one end, perhaps through a read error. V usage is TRBV14 and J usage is TRBJ2-5; 8 bases agree with TRBD1. The germline V gene encodes CDR1 SGHDN and CDR2 FVKESK. The CDR3 length is 13 residues. The CDR3, as DNA: TGCGCCAGCAGCCAGGGGGCCCAAGAGACCCAGTACTTC. It yields the protein CASSQGAQETQYF. The variable domain in full, with the rest retrieved from reference TRBV14 and TRBJ2-5, is EAGVTQFPSHSVIEKGQTVTLRCDPISGHDNLYWYRRVMGKEIKFLLHFVKESKQDESGMPNNRFLAERTGGTYSTLKVQPAELEDSGVYFCASSQGAQETQYFGPGTRLLVL.

The chain has TRBV5-1 and TRBJ2-5; 8 bases line up with TRBD2. Losses at the gene ends were 4 bases for V and 1 base for J; bases not matched to a gene: 6. This CDR3 has 15 residues. The germline CDR1 and CDR2 sequences are SGHRS and YFSETQ. CDR3 in amino acids: CASSAARGGQETQYF. In DNA, the CDR3 is TGCGCCAGCAGCGCCGCTCGGGGGGGCCAAGAGACCCAGTACTTC.

The chain couples TRBV24-1 to TRBJ2-2; D not certain. V was shortened by 10 bases and J by 5 bases, with 13 bases between the two germline ends. This CDR3 is 13 amino acids long. CDR1 and CDR2 from the germline V gene are KGHDR and SFDVKD. CDR3 in amino acids: CATAPEVTGELFF. DNA of the CDR3: TGTGCCACTGCACCTGAGGTTACCGGGGAGCTGTTTTTT.

The sample holds a few counts of this clonotype. The rearrangement joins TRBV20-1 to TRBJ2-3; 14 bases map to TRBD2. The length of the CDR3 is 15 residues. Trimming removed 3 bases from V and 1 base from J; junction bases left unmatched: 0. In germline, CDR1 is DFQATT, CDR2 SNEGSKA (reference sequence). CDR3 loop: CSARGLAGGTDTQYF. In DNA form, the CDR3 reads TGCAGTGCTAGGGGACTAGCGGGGGGCACAGATACGCAGTATTTT.

In its sample, this clonotype was seen a few times. The chain has TRBV6-5 and TRBJ1-2; no firm D call. Trimming removed 2 bases from V and 4 bases from J, with 17 bases in between. Germline assignment: CDR1 MNHEY and CDR2 SVGAGI. The CDR3 has 16 amino acids. CDR3 DNA: TGTGCCAGCAGTTACCGGTACAGCCTTGACTCCTATGGCTACACCTTC. This translates into CASSYRYSLDSYGYTF.

V gene TRBV12-5 combines with J gene TRBJ2-1; D tentatively reads TRBD1 or TRBD2 (5 bases each). Germline values: CDR1 LGHNT, CDR2 FRNRAP. This CDR3 comprises 11 residues. The CDR3 protein is CAGAIVNEQFF. CDR3 nucleotide sequence: TGTGCCGGGGCCATCGTCAATGAGCAGTTCTTC. Drawing the rest from reference TRBV12-5 and TRBJ2-1, the complete variable domain is DARVTQTPRHKVTEMGQEVTMRCQPILGHNTVFWYRQTMMQGLELLAYFRNRAPLDDSGMPKDRFSAEMPDATLATLKIQPSEPRDSAVYFCAGAIVNEQFFGPGTRLTVL.

There are a few counts of this clonotype. The rearrangement joins TRBV29-1 to TRBJ2-1; perhaps TRBD2 as D (6 bases). The CDR3 runs 13 residues. CDR1 is SQVTM and CDR2 is ANQGSEA in the germline V gene. The V end lost 4 bases, the J end lost 2 bases, and 9 bases lay between the germline ends. The chain's CDR3 is CSVGRDPYNEQFF. As DNA, the CDR3 is TGCAGCGTTGGGAGGGACCCCTACAATGAGCAGTTCTTC.

This clonotype has only a few counts. This chain joins TRBV6-1 and TRBJ1-4, with D perhaps TRBD1 (5 bases). The V end was cut by 4 bases, the J end by 0 bases, with 9 bases between. The CDR3 runs 15 residues. Germline lookup yields CDR1 MNHNS and CDR2 SASEGT. The CDR3 sequence is CASSVWDSTNEKLFF. The DNA for the CDR3 is TGTGCCAGCAGTGTGTGGGACTCAACTAATGAAAAACTGTTTTTT.

The table lists this clonotype with a few counts. The J gene is TRBJ1-6, the V gene TRBV28; D is perhaps TRBD1 (5 bases). Per germline, CDR1 MDHEN and CDR2 SYDVKM. Trimming shortened V by 3 bases and J by 7 bases, and 10 bases separated the two germline ends. This CDR3 comprises 14 residues. This CDR3 is CASSLFRDNSPLHF. Here the CDR3 DNA reads TGTGCCAGCAGTTTGTTCAGGGACAATTCACCCCTCCACTTT.

This clonotype was observed a handful of times. The chain employs TRBV5-1 and TRBJ2-3, with D perhaps matching TRBD1 (6 bases). Trimming cost V 4 bases and J 4 bases, with 13 bases left between them. This CDR3 region has 14 residues. The germline gives CDR1 SGHRS, CDR2 YFSETQ. The CDR3 protein is CASSPLSGADTQYF. DNA for the CDR3: TGCGCCAGCAGCCCCCTCTCAGGGGCAGATACGCAGTATTTT.

This clonotype turned up a few times. The J gene is TRBJ1-4, the V gene TRBV12-3 or TRBV12-4; D ambiguous. This CDR3 region has 14 residues. Trimming pared 0 bases from V and 7 bases from J, leaving 9 bases between. CDR3 sequence reads: CASSLAARGEKLFF. The DNA for the CDR3 is TGTGCCAGCAGTTTAGCGGCGCGGGGTGAAAAACTGTTTTTT.

This clonotype was counted a few times. The chain combines TRBV29-1 with TRBJ2-5, with TRBD2 as a possible D gene (6 bases). V dropped 7 bases and J dropped 7 bases, with 13 bases sitting between them. The CDR3 runs 11 residues. Germline lookup yields CDR1 SQVTM and CDR2 ANQGSEA. CDR3 DNA sequence: TGCAGCGCTGGGGTGGGGGGGACCCAGTACTTC. This encodes CSAGVGGTQYF.

This clonotype has ten or more counts. V and J are TRBV6-1 and TRBJ1-2; D is possibly TRBD1 (6 bases). The CDR3 consists of 16 residues. CDR1 is MNHNS, CDR2 SASEGT, per germline. V was cut by 0 bases and J by 4 bases, with 15 bases left in between. The CDR3 coding sequence is TGTGCCAGCAGTGAAGCTCAGGGAGGGGGACTCTATGGCTACACCTTC. Its protein is CASSEAQGGGLYGYTF.